The source of this TCR beta chain is a study of blood T cell repertoires in COVID-19. The CDR3 sequence is 12 residues long. V was trimmed by 6 bases and J by 5 bases, leaving 12 bases between them. In germline, CDR1 is SGHDT, CDR2 YYEEEE. Clinical histories supplied by participants themselves formed the basis of cohort assignment. Among Cohort 3 donors, those recovered had two negative PCRs, clearance, or symptom resolution. Using immunoSEQ multiplex PCR, the repertoire was profiled, and TCRdb retains in-frame clones only, with some absent. In the table there are 450,000 to 600,000 clones, roughly 87% of which are singletons.

The specimen sequenced was PBMCs or T cells enriched from blood (not recorded which). The source is a woman under 30 who had recovered from COVID-19. V is TRBV5-6 and J is TRBJ2-7, with D perhaps TRBD1 (6 bases). CDR3 residues: CASTGQPHEQYF. In DNA form, the CDR3 reads TGTGCCAGCACCGGACAGCCTCACGAGCAGTACTTC.